The 26 T cell receptor delta chains below all came from one sample that was sequenced in a study of Vδ1+ human thymocytes. Findings of the study overall: Thymic TRG and TRD repertoires appeared highly polyclonal, with Gaussian CDR3 length distributions.

Antigens for these TCRs are unknown. Sequences come from RNA converted to cDNA by reverse transcription. Pooled V-gene forward primers with one constant-region reverse primer generated the CDR3 amplicons by multiplex PCR. TCRdb re-identified clones in the multiplex PCR reads via CATT. Among under 85,000 delta-chain clones listed, around 30% were seen once. The source material was Vdelta1+ gamma-delta thymocytes from the thymus. Sample subset: FACS-sorted CD3+ TCRalphabeta- TCRVdelta1+ TCRVdelta2- thymocytes. These receptors originate from a boy under two years old who had congenital heart surgery.

This clone showed up just a few times. V is TRDV1 and J is TRDJ1; possible D gene TRDD2, 6 bases. The CDR3 is 16 amino acids. Germline V lookup: CDR1 TSWWSYY, CDR2 QGS. Between the trimmed V and J ends, which lost 0 bases and 0 bases, there was a span of 11 bases. CDR3 loop: CALGELILPHTDKLIF. CDR3 in DNA: TGTGCTCTTGGGGAACTTATCCTTCCCCACACCGATAAACTCATCTTT.

This clone has just a few counts. The genes are TRDV1 and TRDJ1; 12 bases map to TRDD3. The CDR3 consists of 20 residues. The ends lost 6 bases at V and 1 base at J; junction bases unmatched: 18. Germline V gene data show CDR1 as TSWWSYY and CDR2 as QGS. DNA for the CDR3: TGTGCTCTTGGCCCAAAGGGCTGGGGGATACGTCCGGCACCCACCGATAAACTCATCTTT. Encoded protein: CALGPKGWGIRPAPTDKLIF.

The chain has TRDV1 and TRDJ1; the D gene is possibly TRDD2 (5 bases). The length of the CDR3 is 15 residues. The V end lost 3 bases, the J end lost 4 bases, and 15 bases lay between the germline ends. Germline CDR1 TSWWSYY, CDR2 QGS. The CDR3 sequence is CALGDPKGLFDKLIF. CDR3 nucleotides: TGTGCTCTTGGGGATCCTAAAGGCCTTTTCGATAAACTCATCTTT.

This clone was detected only a few times. The chain carries TRDV1 and TRDJ1; D is ambiguous. V dropped 2 bases and J dropped 0 bases, with 22 bases sitting between them. The CDR3 has 19 amino acids. Germline V lookup: CDR1 TSWWSYY, CDR2 QGS. CDR3 amino acids: CALGEIRLLPHGYTDKLIF. CDR3 sequence (DNA): TGTGCTCTTGGGGAAATCCGGCTCCTGCCGCACGGGTACACCGATAAACTCATCTTT.

The chain links TRDV1 to TRDJ1; TRDD3 matches 9 bases. Germline CDR1 is TSWWSYY and CDR2 is QGS. The length of the CDR3 is 19 residues. With V trimmed by 0 bases and J by 0 bases, 11 bases remained unmatched. CDR3 region: CALGELCGGLGDYTDKLIF. The CDR3 coding sequence is TGTGCTCTTGGGGAACTTTGCGGTGGTCTGGGGGATTACACCGATAAACTCATCTTT.

This clone turned up a few times. V and J are TRDV1 and TRDJ1, with 8 bases identical to TRDD2. The V segment lost 7 bases and the J segment 2 bases; nucleotides outside the gene matches: 15. This CDR3 has 17 amino acids. Germline assignment: CDR1 TSWWSYY and CDR2 QGS. As DNA, the CDR3 is TGTGCTCTTGTGGGAACTTCCTACCCCGGGGATACCGATAAACTCATCTTT. Translating gives CALVGTSYPGDTDKLIF.

The J gene is TRDJ1, the V gene TRDV1; 11 nucleotides match TRDD3. V lost 3 bases and J lost 0; bases outside the gene matches: 15. The germline CDR1 and CDR2 sequences are TSWWSYY and QGS. The CDR3 is 20 residues long. CDR3 protein: CALGETWGIREPLYTDKLIF. The CDR3 DNA follows: TGTGCTCTTGGGGAGACATGGGGGATACGGGAGCCACTATACACCGATAAACTCATCTTT.

The V and J genes are TRDV1 and TRDJ1; 12 positions match TRDD3. The CDR3 has 19 amino acids. V was pared by 1 base and J by 3 bases, with 12 bases of the junction left unmatched. Germline loops: CDR1 TSWWSYY, CDR2 QGS. CDR3 residues: CALGERVRTGGYTADKLIF. The CDR3 DNA is TGTGCTCTTGGGGAACGGGTTCGTACTGGGGGATACACCGCCGATAAACTCATCTTT.

The genes are TRDV1 and TRDJ1; 10 nucleotides match TRDD3. The CDR3 is 16 amino acids. CDR1 TSWWSYY and CDR2 QGS come from the germline V gene. V shed 0 bases, J shed 2 bases, and the junction held 3 bases outside the gene matches. CDR3 sequence: CALGELPLGDTDKLIF. In DNA, the CDR3 is TGTGCTCTTGGGGAACTCCCACTGGGGGATACCGATAAACTCATCTTT.

The rearrangement uses TRDV1 and TRDJ1; tentatively, D is TRDD3 (6 bases). The length of the CDR3 is 17 residues. Germline V lookup: CDR1 TSWWSYY, CDR2 QGS. Trimming cost V 6 bases and J 0 bases, with 20 bases left between them. In nucleotides, the CDR3 is TGTGCTCTTGGAATCGGGTGGATACCGGAGTACACCGATAAACTCATCTTT. Translation: CALGIGWIPEYTDKLIF.

The chain has TRDV2 and TRDJ1; D may be TRDD3 (5 bases). The V end lost 1 base, the J end lost 1 base, and 18 bases lay between the germline ends. Germline V gene lookup returns CDR1 GEAIGNYY and CDR2 EKD. CDR3 length equals 17 residues. This CDR3 reads CACDTGGVFEATDKLIF. In DNA form, the CDR3 reads TGTGCCTGTGACACTGGTGGGGTTTTTGAGGCCACCGATAAACTCATCTTT.

V and J are TRDV1 and TRDJ1; maybe TRDD2 (9 bases). Trimming took 2 bases from V and 3 from J, leaving 31 bases between them. Germline V gene lookup returns CDR1 TSWWSYY and CDR2 QGS. The CDR3 spans 21 residues. CDR3 in DNA: TGTGCTCTTGGGGAATTCCGCCTTCCTACTTGGGATACGCGACCGGCCGATAAACTCATCTTT. Its protein product is CALGEFRLPTWDTRPADKLIF.

This chain joins TRDV1 and TRDJ1; TRDD3 aligns across 11 bases. Germline V gene data show CDR1 as TSWWSYY and CDR2 as QGS. The CDR3 is made up of 19 amino acids. The ends lost 3 bases at V and 0 bases at J; junction bases unmatched: 12. CDR3: CALGELEGWGIRYTDKLIF. CDR3 bases: TGTGCTCTTGGGGAGTTGGAAGGTTGGGGGATACGCTACACCGATAAACTCATCTTT.

V usage is TRDV1 and J usage is TRDJ1; the D gene could be TRDD2 or TRDD3 (5 bases each). CDR1 is TSWWSYY, CDR2 QGS, per germline. Trimming shortened V by 0 bases and J by 1 base, and 36 bases separated the two germline ends. The CDR3 has 24 amino acids. The CDR3 region has the DNA TGTGCTCTTGGGGAACTAACCATTACGGTTCCTCTGGGTTTGGGCCCTCCGTCCACCGATAAACTCATCTTT. Translation: CALGELTITVPLGLGPPSTDKLIF.

In its sample, this clone was seen a few times. The rearrangement joins TRDV1 to TRDJ1, with 12 bases that match TRDD3. Germline CDR1 TSWWSYY, CDR2 QGS. This CDR3 region has 22 residues. Trimming took 4 bases from V and 0 from J; bases not matched to a gene: 21. The CDR3 DNA sequence: TGTGCTCTTGGGGGCAAGGCCTTCCTCGCGTACTGGGGGATACCGTACACCGATAAACTCATCTTT. This codes for CALGGKAFLAYWGIPYTDKLIF.

This clone was seen only a few times. The chain joins TRDV1 to TRDJ1, with D perhaps TRDD3 (6 bases). This CDR3 is 22 amino acids long. Germline-derived CDR1 and CDR2 are TSWWSYY and QGS. V was clipped by 4 bases and J by 0 bases, with 33 bases between them. The CDR3 region is CALGVPDTGQSCGDEYTDKLIF. The CDR3 DNA reads TGTGCTCTTGGGGTTCCTGACACTGGGCAATCATGTGGTGATGAGTACACCGATAAACTCATCTTT.

This clone appeared a few times. The genes are TRDV1 and TRDJ1, with 9 bases matching TRDD2. J was trimmed by 0 bases and V by 6 bases; bases with no gene match: 20. Germline values: CDR1 TSWWSYY, CDR2 QGS. This CDR3 has 20 amino acids. The CDR3 DNA sequence: TGTGCTCTTGGAGGGCCTTCCTACTGGGGATCCTCCCAATACACCGATAAACTCATCTTT. Translating gives CALGGPSYWGSSQYTDKLIF.

The J gene is TRDJ1, the V gene TRDV1, with 8 bases fitting TRDD3. Germline V gene sequence: CDR1 TSWWSYY, CDR2 QGS. Trimming took 0 bases from V and 0 from J; bases not matched to a gene: 12. CDR3 size: 19 residues. The CDR3 here is CALGELYTWGTGYTDKLIF. CDR3 DNA: TGTGCTCTTGGGGAACTTTATACCTGGGGGACCGGGTACACCGATAAACTCATCTTT.

The sample holds a few counts of this clone. The gene calls are TRDV1 and TRDJ1; TRDD3 matches at 10 bases. The CDR3 loop spans 22 amino acids. The germline V gene has CDR1 TSWWSYY and CDR2 QGS. The trim removed 1 base at V and 1 base at J, leaving 21 bases unmatched. In DNA, the CDR3 is TGTGCTCTTGGGGAACCTACGACTCCCTACGGGGGATACGCTCGAAGCACCGATAAACTCATCTTT. Its protein is CALGEPTTPYGGYARSTDKLIF.

This clone was detected only a few times. J is TRDJ1 and V is TRDV1, with 11 positions matching TRDD3. The V segment lost 4 bases and the J segment 0 bases; nucleotides outside the gene matches: 25. Germline CDR1 is TSWWSYY and CDR2 is QGS. CDR3 length: 23 residues. The CDR3 sequence: CALGASTCSGGYAVPPYTDKLIF. The CDR3, as DNA: TGTGCTCTTGGGGCCTCTACGTGTAGTGGGGGATACGCTGTCCCGCCGTACACCGATAAACTCATCTTT.

The gene calls are TRDV1 and TRDJ1; 13 nucleotides match TRDD3. Trimming removed 3 bases from V and 0 bases from J; junction bases left unmatched: 19. The CDR3 spans 22 residues. The germline V gene has CDR1 TSWWSYY and CDR2 QGS. CDR3 in DNA: TGTGCTCTTGGGGACCTTCCTCGACATGGAACTGGGGGATACGGGTACACCGATAAACTCATCTTT. Amino acid sequence: CALGDLPRHGTGGYGYTDKLIF.

J is TRDJ1 and V is TRDV1; D gene unclear. V was trimmed by 0 bases and J by 0 bases, leaving 29 bases between them. Germline V gene lookup returns CDR1 TSWWSYY and CDR2 QGS. This CDR3 has 22 residues. CDR3 region: CALGELWSARVRGAAYTDKLIF. The CDR3 nucleotides are TGTGCTCTTGGGGAACTTTGGTCGGCCCGAGTGCGGGGTGCCGCCTACACCGATAAACTCATCTTT.

This clone turned up a few times. The chain combines TRDV1 with TRDJ1; D call uncertain. From germline, CDR1 is TSWWSYY and CDR2 QGS. The CDR3 length is 19 residues. V shed 4 bases and J shed 1 base, with 25 bases lying between them. DNA for the CDR3: TGTGCTCTTGGGGGACGGGCAAGCCACTTCGGGTCCTTCACCGATAAACTCATCTTT. The encoded protein is CALGGRASHFGSFTDKLIF.

This clone appeared many times. The sample carries other DNA sequences with the same CDR3. The chain links TRDV2 to TRDJ1; a possible D gene is TRDD3 (5 bases). The germline gives CDR1 GEAIGNYY, CDR2 EKD. With 0 bases removed from V and 5 bases from J, the gap between germline ends came to 12 bases. The CDR3 runs 14 residues. CDR3 bases: TGTGCCTGTGACACCTTTCGGATAGAGGATAAACTCATCTTT. Translated, it gives CACDTFRIEDKLIF.

This clone was seen only a few times. The genes are TRDV1 and TRDJ1; D may be TRDD2 (6 bases). Germline loops: CDR1 TSWWSYY, CDR2 QGS. Deletions cut 2 bases from V and 9 bases from J, with 28 bases between. The CDR3 is made up of 18 amino acids. For the CDR3, the DNA is TGTGCTCTTGGGGAATGGTATCTCCTACGGAGGCTGAATGCGGAACTCATCTTT. Protein: CALGEWYLLRRLNAELIF.

Only a few counts were recorded for this clone. This chain links TRDV1 with TRDJ1; tentatively, D is TRDD3 (5 bases). Germline loops: CDR1 TSWWSYY, CDR2 QGS. V lost 0 bases and J 0 bases, leaving 23 bases between the germline ends. This CDR3 is 20 amino acids long. Here the CDR3 reads CALGELYPGLGPLYTDKLIF. The CDR3 coding sequence is TGTGCTCTTGGGGAACTTTACCCCGGGTTGGGGCCCCTATACACCGATAAACTCATCTTT.